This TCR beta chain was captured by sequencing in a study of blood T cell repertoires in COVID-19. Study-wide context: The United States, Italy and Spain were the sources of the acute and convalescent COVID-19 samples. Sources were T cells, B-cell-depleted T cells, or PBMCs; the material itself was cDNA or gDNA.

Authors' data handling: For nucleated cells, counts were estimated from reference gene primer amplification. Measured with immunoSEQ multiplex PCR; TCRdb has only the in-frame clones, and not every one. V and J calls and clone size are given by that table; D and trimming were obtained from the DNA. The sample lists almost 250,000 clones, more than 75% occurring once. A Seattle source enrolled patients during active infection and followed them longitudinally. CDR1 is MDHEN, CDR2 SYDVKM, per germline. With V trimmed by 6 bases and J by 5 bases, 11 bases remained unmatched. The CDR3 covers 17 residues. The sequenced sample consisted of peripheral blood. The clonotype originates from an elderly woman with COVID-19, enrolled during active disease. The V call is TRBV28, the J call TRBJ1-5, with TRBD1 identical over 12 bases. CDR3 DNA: TGTGCCAGCAGACCTTTTAGGGGACAGGGGGCTGATCAGCCCCAGCATTTT. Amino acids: CASRPFRGQGADQPQHF.